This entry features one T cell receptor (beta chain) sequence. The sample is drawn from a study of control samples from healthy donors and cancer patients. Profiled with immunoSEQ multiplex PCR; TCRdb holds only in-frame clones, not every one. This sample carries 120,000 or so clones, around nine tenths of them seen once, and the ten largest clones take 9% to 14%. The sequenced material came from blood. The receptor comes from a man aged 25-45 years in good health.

The CDR3 here is CASSPGRKNSPLHF. In DNA, the CDR3 is TGTGCCAGCAGCCCAGGGAGAAAAAATTCACCCCTCCACTTT. The chain combines TRBV2 with TRBJ1-6; TRBD1 might be the D (5 bases). Germline V CDR1 and CDR2: SNHLY, FYNNEI. V was shortened by 6 bases and J by 7 bases, with 13 bases between the two germline ends. The CDR3 runs 14 residues.